A single sample is the source of the 15 T cell receptor beta chains below, sequenced in a study of T-cell reconstitution after alpha-beta-depleted transplantation in children. Preparation of the TCRbeta library involved a method that used unique molecular identifiers. Via MiXCR, TCRdb re-called the PCR reads, giving one row per CDR3 protein. This repertoire shows approximately 1,000,000 distinct CDR3 sequences, under 30% found once; its top ten account for roughly 30%. Specimen: PBMCs, mostly from graft donor cells, collected 360 days after TCRalphabeta/CD19-depleted stem cell transplant. The receptor set was obtained from a boy less than two years old who had a stem cell transplant for SCID, so the T cells may come from the graft donor.

Only a few counts were recorded for this clonotype. The chain links TRBV20-1 to TRBJ2-3; D unresolved. With 6 bases removed from V and 1 base from J, the gap between germline ends came to 14 bases. This CDR3 comprises 14 residues. Germline loops: CDR1 DFQATT, CDR2 SNEGSKA (reference sequence). The CDR3 region is CSAKNWDRTDTQYF. For the CDR3, the DNA is TGCAGTGCGAAAAACTGGGATCGCACAGATACGCAGTATTTT.

This clonotype was recorded a few times. V usage is TRBV6-5 and J usage is TRBJ2-1; TRBD1 might be the D (7 bases). The V and J ends lost 4 bases and 8 bases respectively, with 15 bases between them. There are 14 residues in the CDR3. The V gene's germline CDR1 is MNHEY and CDR2 SVGAGI. This chain's CDR3 is CASSSTDREDEQFF. CDR3 nucleotides: TGTGCCAGCAGTTCTACCGACAGGGAGGATGAGCAGTTCTTC.

The chain joins TRBV27 to TRBJ1-6; D is perhaps TRBD1 (5 bases). CDR1 is MNHEY and CDR2 is SMNVEV in the germline V gene (reference sequence). The CDR3 has 14 residues. Deletions cut 8 bases from V and 7 bases from J, with 15 bases between. The DNA of the CDR3 is TGTGCCAGCGGACCCAGGGAGAGGAATTCACCCCTCCACTTT. It codes for CASGPRERNSPLHF.

This clonotype was seen more than once but under ten times. This CDR3 reads CASSNPGLAAYEQYF. CDR3 sequence (DNA): TGTGCCAGCAGCAACCCGGGACTAGCGGCCTACGAGCAGTACTTC. V and J are TRBV7-2 and TRBJ2-7; 11 nucleotides line up with TRBD2. Germline V gene lookup returns CDR1 SGHTA and CDR2 FQGNSA. The CDR3 loop spans 15 amino acids. After removal of 5 bases from V and 2 bases from J, the junction contained 5 bases not matched to a gene.

The genes are TRBV12-3 or TRBV12-4 and TRBJ2-3, with a tentative D call TRBD1 (6 bases). V was shortened by 3 bases and J by 0 bases, with 16 bases between the two germline ends. The CDR3 consists of 17 residues. Written as DNA, the CDR3 is TGTGCCAGCAGTTTCAGCCTGGGGGCGGCTAGCACAGATACGCAGTATTTT. Residues: CASSFSLGAASTDTQYF.

This clonotype was picked up a small number of times. The chain joins TRBV4-3 to TRBJ2-7; unclear D gene. CDR1 LGHNA and CDR2 YSLEER come from the germline V gene. This CDR3 is built from 14 residues. Trimming took off 5 bases at V and 0 bases at J, with 11 bases between the two ends. The CDR3 here is CASSNEVASYEQYF. For the CDR3, the DNA is TGCGCCAGCAGCAACGAGGTAGCCTCCTACGAGCAGTACTTC.

J is TRBJ2-3 and V is TRBV27; 8 bases line up with TRBD1. The CDR3 spans 16 residues. Germline CDR1 is MNHEY and CDR2 is SMNVEV (reference sequence). V shed 5 bases and J 1 base; nucleotides not matched to a gene: 8. CDR3 in DNA: TGTGCCAGCAGTCGGGCCGGGACAGGACGCACAGATACGCAGTATTTT. This codes for CASSRAGTGRTDTQYF.

CDR3 nucleotide sequence: TGTGCCAGCAGTCGACAGAACGGGGGCCTGAATGAGCAGTTCTTC. This gives the protein CASSRQNGGLNEQFF. The V call is TRBV12-3 or TRBV12-4, the J call TRBJ2-1, with D perhaps given as TRBD1 or TRBD2 (6 bases each). Between the trimmed V and J ends, which lost 5 bases and 7 bases, there was a span of 18 bases. The CDR3 consists of 15 residues.

The chain is built from TRBV12-3 or TRBV12-4 and TRBJ2-2; maybe TRBD1 (6 bases). The ends were cut back, 6 bases at V and 1 base at J, with 12 bases in the middle. This CDR3 comprises 15 residues. CDR3 region: CASSRPGQNTGELFF. CDR3 DNA sequence: TGTGCCAGCAGCCGCCCGGGACAGAACACCGGGGAGCTGTTTTTT.

This clonotype was observed at least ten times. The rearrangement links TRBV7-8 to TRBJ2-3, with 8 nucleotides matching TRBD1. Trimming cost V 5 bases and J 1 base; bases outside gene matches: 2. CDR1 is SGHVS, CDR2 FQNEAQ, per germline. The length of the CDR3 is 14 residues. The CDR3 region is CASSAGGGTDTQYF. CDR3 DNA sequence: TGTGCCAGCAGCGCAGGGGGCGGCACAGATACGCAGTATTTT.

The chain employs TRBV20-1 and TRBJ2-1, with TRBD2 as a possible D gene (7 bases). CDR3 length: 15 residues. Germline V gene lookup returns CDR1 DFQATT and CDR2 SNEGSKA (reference sequence). V shed 1 base and J shed 8 bases, with 18 bases lying between them. The CDR3 bases are TGCAGTGCTAGAGGCCCAGTGGGGGGGGCGCATGAGCAGTTCTTC. Its protein is CSARGPVGGAHEQFF.

The V gene is TRBV20-1, the J gene TRBJ1-4; 8 nucleotides agree with TRBD1. Trimming cost V 0 bases and J 13 bases; bases outside gene matches: 7. The CDR3 spans 13 residues. CDR1 DFQATT and CDR2 SNEGSKA come from the germline V gene (reference sequence). The chain's CDR3 is CSARDPTGAGLFF. CDR3 in DNA: TGCAGTGCTAGAGATCCGACAGGGGCCGGACTGTTTTTT.

This clonotype was recorded many times. The chain uses TRBV7-9 and TRBJ2-7; D gene unclear. Germline CDR1 reads SEHNR; CDR2 reads FQNEAQ (reference sequence). Trimming took off 5 bases at V and 3 bases at J, with 5 bases between the two ends. This CDR3 comprises 11 residues. CDR3: CASSGVYEQYF. The CDR3 region has the DNA TGTGCCAGCAGCGGCGTCTACGAGCAGTACTTC.

This clonotype was seen many times. The rearrangement joins TRBV5-1 to TRBJ2-1; 8 nucleotides agree with TRBD1. Germline V gives CDR1 SGHRS, CDR2 YFSETQ. V shed 0 bases, J shed 2 bases, and the junction held 1 base outside the gene matches. The CDR3 runs 15 residues. CDR3 in amino acids: CASSLAGGTYNEQFF. In DNA, the CDR3 is TGCGCCAGCAGCTTGGCAGGGGGCACCTACAATGAGCAGTTCTTC. The complete variable domain, with remaining parts taken from reference TRBV5-1 and TRBJ2-1, reads KAGVTQTPRYLIKTRGQQVTLSCSPISGHRSVSWYQQTPGQGLQFLFEYFSETQRNKGNFPGRFSGRQFSNSRSEMNVSTLELGDSALYLCASSLAGGTYNEQFFGPGTRLTVL.

The V and J genes are TRBV5-1 and TRBJ2-1; TRBD1 or TRBD2 may be the D gene (5 bases each). Per germline, CDR1 SGHRS and CDR2 YFSETQ. V was cut by 0 bases and J by 2 bases, with 12 bases left in between. This CDR3 contains 16 residues. CDR3 sequence reads: CASSLVGDQTYNEQFF. The CDR3 DNA follows: TGCGCCAGCAGCTTGGTCGGGGACCAAACCTACAATGAGCAGTTCTTC. Looking up the rest from reference TRBV5-1 and TRBJ2-1 gives the full variable domain: KAGVTQTPRYLIKTRGQQVTLSCSPISGHRSVSWYQQTPGQGLQFLFEYFSETQRNKGNFPGRFSGRQFSNSRSEMNVSTLELGDSALYLCASSLVGDQTYNEQFFGPGTRLTVL.